This TCR beta chain comes out of a study of blood T cell repertoires in COVID-19 (dated by TCRdb to 2018 to 2020). Broadly, across the study: The collaborator samples originated in the United States, Italy and Spain and spanned the acute and convalescent phases of COVID-19. HLA class I and class II types, where available, came from metadata supplied by the sample provider rather than from assay-based typing. The prospective study material was composed of cDNA or gDNA derived from T cells, B-cell-depleted T cells, or PBMCs. The dataset comprised deeply sampled blood TCRbeta repertoires from subjects exposed to, actively infected with, or recovered from COVID-19. Samples were obtained from the ongoing ImmuneRACE study (first 160 participants) and from about 1,300 subjects provided by 6 global collaborators. The repertoires were released in a freely available public database meant as a resource for research on the immune response to SARS-CoV-2. The sample metadata nearly always contained a de-identified subject ID, COVID-19 status, age in years and sex. Findings and caveats that apply to the study as a whole: Clinical and demographic metadata were provided uncurated, with the amount varying by source and participant.

TCRbeta CDR3 regions were amplified from genomic DNA using the immunoSEQ Assay, a bias-controlled multiplex PCR. Turning to the authors' computational methods: Within the assay, amplification of reference gene primers was used to estimate how many nucleated cells each sample contained. To quantify the absolute abundance of each unique TCRbeta CDR3 rearrangement, sequence reads were collapsed and filtered. For each sample, productive Simpson clonality was calculated by taking the square root of Simpson's diversity index across productive rearrangements. TCRdb carries this immuneACCESS record with in-frame sequences only. Its versions omit some clonotypes, under half of them owing to an unresolved V gene in the studies checked, with the rest unexplained. V and J calls plus clone size are reproduced from that table; the DNA served to infer D and trimming. This sample has about 99,000 clones in its table, and 84% of those were observed once. Just under 2% of the sample comes from the top ten.

Comment on this clone: Its antigen is currently not known. Base qualities are not at hand, and no much larger clone is one base apart.

Counted from cysteine to phenylalanine, this CDR3 has 13 amino acids. CDR3 DNA only is kept here, 39 bases in frame from base 1. V trim: 3 bases; J trim: 2 bases; unmatched bases: 1. Based on the germline V gene (reference sequence), the CDR1 and CDR2 sequences are SGHNT and YYREEE. Collaborating institutions collected whole blood in K2EDTA tubes following their own protocols. For TCRbeta analysis, collaborator samples were shipped as frozen whole blood, as isolated PBMCs, or as DNA extracted from either sample type. The specimen was peripheral blood. The sequence was obtained from a man in his 70s with active or convalescent COVID-19. The chain couples TRBV5-4 to TRBJ1-2; 7 junctional bases match TRBD1. The DNA sequence reads TGTGCCAGCAGCTCGGGACAGAACTATGGCTACACCTTC. Its product reads: CASSSGQNYGYTF.